These 12 T cell receptor beta chains were sequenced from one sample in a study of blood T cell repertoires in COVID-19. Clones were read by immunoSEQ multiplex PCR, and TCRdb kept only the in-frame ones, dropping some. The table lists about 220,000 clones, roughly 84% of them singletons. Input material: peripheral blood. These receptor sequences come from an elderly woman with acute or convalescent COVID-19.

The rearrangement uses TRBV3-1 (or the pseudogene TRBV3-2) and TRBJ1-2; maybe TRBD1 (6 bases). Germline-derived CDR1 and CDR2 are LGHDT and YNNKEL (reference sequence). The CDR3 contains 14 residues. Trimming took off 0 bases at V and 8 bases at J, with 13 bases between the two ends. CDR3 region: CASSQDLRGGGYTF. DNA of the CDR3: TGTGCCAGCAGCCAAGACCTCAGGGGTGGGGGCTACACCTTC.

V usage is TRBV7-3 and J usage is TRBJ1-2; 11 bases fit TRBD1. V trimming: 5 bases; J trimming: 6 bases; junction bases outside the gene matches: 8. CDR1 is SGHTA and CDR2 is FQGTGA in the germline V gene. CDR3 size: 15 residues. CDR3 nucleotides: TGTGCCAGCAGCAGTGGACAGGGGGCATATGATGGCTACACCTTC. Its protein is CASSSGQGAYDGYTF. Complete variable domain (other parts from reference TRBV7-3 and TRBJ1-2): GAGVSQTPSNKVTEKGKYVELRCDPISGHTALYWYRQSLGQGPEFLIYFQGTGAADDSGLPNDRFFAVRPEGSVSTLKIQRTERGDSAVYLCASSSGQGAYDGYTFGSGTRLTVV.

The V gene is TRBV11-3, the J gene TRBJ1-1; 7 bases agree with TRBD1. CDR1 and CDR2 from the germline V gene are SGHNT and YENEEA. The CDR3 contains 13 residues. V shed 1 base and J 8 bases; nucleotides not matched to a gene: 4. The CDR3 coding sequence is TGTGCCAGCAGCTTAGGGTCAGGGGGGGAAGCTTTCTTT. Its translation: CASSLGSGGEAFF.

The V and J genes are TRBV2 and TRBJ1-1; the D gene is possibly TRBD1 (6 bases). This CDR3 spans 13 amino acids. Trimming pared 7 bases from V and 4 bases from J, leaving 13 bases between. CDR1 and CDR2 (germline): SNHLY, FYNNEI. This CDR3 is CASTGQLFTEAFF. The CDR3, as DNA: TGTGCCAGCACCGGACAGCTGTTCACTGAAGCTTTCTTT.

The chain employs TRBV7-2 and TRBJ2-7, with 10 bases matching TRBD1. CDR3 size: 14 residues. The germline gives CDR1 SGHTA, CDR2 FQGNSA. Germline trimming cut 6 bases from V and 6 bases from J; bases unmatched to any gene: 8. The CDR3 DNA reads TGTGCCAGCAGACCAGACAGGGGGCAAGGCGAGCAGTACTTC. This sequence encodes CASRPDRGQGEQYF.

V gene TRBV5-6 combines with J gene TRBJ1-2, with 7 bases that match TRBD1. The germline CDR1 and CDR2 sequences are SGHDT and YYEEEE. The CDR3 loop spans 13 amino acids. After removal of 4 bases from V and 6 bases from J, the junction contained 6 bases not matched to a gene. CDR3 protein: CASSAQGLNGYTF. For the CDR3, the DNA is TGTGCCAGCAGCGCACAGGGGTTAAATGGCTACACCTTC.

A few counts support this clone. V is TRBV24-1 and J is TRBJ1-6; no firm D call. Germline V gene lookup returns CDR1 KGHDR and CDR2 SFDVKD. The CDR3 sequence is 13 residues long. The V end was cut by 4 bases, the J end by 6 bases, with 6 bases between. In DNA form, the CDR3 reads TGTGCCACCAGTGAGAGATTTAATTCACCCCTCCACTTT. Amino acids: CATSERFNSPLHF.

A remark on this clone: One end of the junction does not line up with germline, which may come from a read error. V usage is TRBV5-1 and J usage is TRBJ2-5; TRBD2 matches 9 bases. This CDR3 is built from 14 residues. Germline CDR1 is SGHRS and CDR2 is YFSETQ. The CDR3 here is CARRGGGALETQYF. CDR3 DNA sequence: TGCGCCCGCAGGGGCGGGGGGGCATTGGAGACCCAGTACTTC.

The chain uses TRBV19 and TRBJ2-3; the D is unclear. The germline V gene has CDR1 LNHDA and CDR2 SQIVND (reference sequence). The V end lost 3 bases, the J end lost 5 bases, and 12 bases lay between the germline ends. This CDR3 region has 14 residues. The CDR3 DNA is TGTGCCAGTAGTATGCGGTTGGATGGAGATACGCAGTATTTT. Translated: CASSMRLDGDTQYF.

This chain connects TRBV25-1 to TRBJ2-3; TRBD1 agrees at 11 bases. CDR1 and CDR2 (germline): MGHDK, SYGVNS. The CDR3 is 16 residues long. Trimming removed 3 bases from V and 5 bases from J; junction bases left unmatched: 7. In nucleotides, the CDR3 is TGTGCCAGCAGTGATAGGACAGGGGGCCTCGGAGATACGCAGTATTTT. Amino acids: CASSDRTGGLGDTQYF.

The CDR3 DNA is TGTGCCAGCTGGCAGACGGGACAGGGGGAACATGGCTACACCTTC. Translated: CASWQTGQGEHGYTF. The rearrangement links TRBV28 to TRBJ1-2, with 11 bases identical to TRBD1. The CDR3 is 15 amino acids. Germline V gene data show CDR1 as MDHEN and CDR2 as SYDVKM. Trimming took 8 bases from V and 6 from J; bases not matched to a gene: 11.

J is TRBJ1-3 and V is TRBV4-3; a possible D gene is TRBD1 (5 bases). The V end lost 5 bases, the J end lost 0 bases, and 11 bases lay between the germline ends. This CDR3 region has 15 residues. The germline CDR1 and CDR2 sequences are LGHNA and YSLEER. The CDR3 nucleotides read TGCGCCAGCAGCTGGACAAGGAGCTCTGGAAACACCATATATTTT. Translation gives CASSWTRSSGNTIYF.